The 27 T cell receptor beta chains in this list originate from one sample, sequenced in a study of CD4 T cells in relation to SARS-CoV-2 and coronaviruses. Before the COVID-19 pandemic, during about 2010-2018, CD4+ T cells were taken from unexposed donors. Isolation of CD4+ T cells took place after approximately 11 days in culture. Here immunoSEQ multiplex PCR was the method, and the copy in TCRdb shows in-frame clones only, minus some. Of approximately 24,000 clones detected, around 76% appear once; the ten largest clones hold around 12%. Antigen specificity for these receptors is unknown. Sample: CD4+ T cells from PBMCs, cultured in vitro. These receptors came from a human donor in good health.

The chain combines TRBV5-1 with TRBJ2-3; D assignment may be TRBD1 or TRBD2 (5 bases each). Germline-derived CDR1 and CDR2 are SGHRS and YFSETQ. The V and J ends lost 2 bases and 3 bases respectively, with 16 bases between them. The CDR3 covers 16 residues. In DNA, the CDR3 is TGCGCCAGCAGCTTCGGGGACCTCGCTGGGACAGATACGCAGTATTTT. Encoded protein: CASSFGDLAGTDTQYF.

A few counts support this clone. The CDR3 here is CASSEFGRQETQYF. The CDR3 coding sequence is TGTGCCAGCAGTGAATTCGGCAGACAAGAGACCCAGTACTTC. The chain recombines TRBV25-1 with TRBJ2-5; no clear D gene. The CDR3 spans 14 residues. CDR1 MGHDK and CDR2 SYGVNS come from the germline V gene. Trimming cost V 1 base and J 2 bases, with 8 bases left between them.

The genes are TRBV18 and TRBJ2-7; a possible D gene is TRBD1 (6 bases). The V and J ends lost 2 bases and 1 base respectively, with 18 bases between them. CDR3 length: 17 residues. The germline CDR1 and CDR2 sequences are KGHSH and LQKENI. CDR3 sequence: CASSPMGGQGLSYEQYF. The CDR3 coding sequence is TGTGCCAGCTCACCAATGGGCGGGCAGGGGCTTTCCTACGAGCAGTACTTC.

CDR3 sequence: CASSLVWISGTTGTGELFF. The CDR3 region has the DNA TGTGCCAGCAGCTTAGTTTGGATTAGCGGGACAACGGGGACCGGGGAGCTGTTTTTT. The chain employs TRBV11-2 and TRBJ2-2; TRBD2 agrees at 8 bases. The germline CDR1 and CDR2 sequences are SGHAT and FQNNGV. V shed 1 base, J shed 5 bases, and the junction held 15 bases outside the gene matches. The CDR3 extends over 19 amino acids.

The rearrangement joins TRBV5-1 to TRBJ2-1; TRBD1 or TRBD2 may be the D gene (5 bases each). The CDR3 loop spans 14 amino acids. CDR1 SGHRS and CDR2 YFSETQ come from the germline V gene. V lost 2 bases and J lost 5, with 11 bases in between. The CDR3 loop is CASSLGTRNNEQFF. The CDR3 DNA sequence: TGCGCCAGCAGCTTAGGGACCAGGAACAATGAGCAGTTCTTC.

This chain joins TRBV30 and TRBJ2-7; D perhaps matches TRBD2 (5 bases). V lost 4 bases to trimming and J lost 3 bases, with 7 bases between them. Germline CDR1 reads GTSNPN; CDR2 reads SVGIG (reference sequence). The CDR3 is made up of 11 amino acids. CDR3 loop: CAWTRGYEQYF. CDR3 DNA: TGTGCCTGGACCCGGGGCTACGAGCAGTACTTC. Variable domain in full (rest from reference TRBV30 and TRBJ2-7): SQTIHQWPATLVQPVGSPLSLECTVEGTSNPNLYWYRQAAGRGLQLLFYSVGIGQISSEVPQNLSASRPQDRQFILSSKKLLLSDSGFYLCAWTRGYEQYFGPGTRLTVT.

The genes are TRBV5-5 and TRBJ2-3; D gene uncertain. This CDR3 has 15 amino acids. V gave up 4 bases and J gave up 1 base, with 13 bases separating them. Germline assignment: CDR1 SGHKS and CDR2 YYEKEE (reference sequence). The CDR3 sequence is CASSPYLDRTDTQYF. In nucleotides, the CDR3 is TGTGCCAGCAGCCCATATCTGGACCGCACAGATACGCAGTATTTT.

The rearrangement joins TRBV5-1 to TRBJ2-7, with 7 bases that match TRBD2. Germline CDR1 reads SGHRS; CDR2 reads YFSETQ. The CDR3 totals 14 residues. V was pared by 2 bases and J by 0 bases, with 2 bases of the junction left unmatched. As DNA, the CDR3 is TGCGCCAGCAGCTTTACTAGCGACTCCTACGAGCAGTACTTC. Its protein is CASSFTSDSYEQYF.

The V call is TRBV19, the J call TRBJ2-2, with D tentatively TRBD2 (7 bases). V dropped 4 bases and J dropped 5 bases, with 17 bases sitting between them. The CDR3 consists of 16 residues. CDR1 and CDR2 from the germline V gene are LNHDA and SQIVND (reference sequence). The CDR3 spells CASSTGDYRSTGELFF. Here the CDR3 DNA reads TGTGCCAGTAGTACAGGGGACTACCGTTCGACCGGGGAGCTGTTTTTT.

The rearrangement uses TRBV7-9 and TRBJ1-1, with unresolved D. The V end lost 4 bases, the J end lost 3 bases, and 9 bases lay between the germline ends. CDR1 is SEHNR and CDR2 is FQNEAQ in the germline V gene (reference sequence). This CDR3 is built from 13 residues. The CDR3 region is CASSSGPDTEAFF. CDR3 bases: TGTGCCAGCAGCTCTGGCCCCGACACTGAAGCTTTCTTT.

The V call is TRBV6-5, the J call TRBJ1-5; TRBD1 matches at 8 bases. The CDR3 length is 14 residues. CDR1 MNHEY and CDR2 SVGAGI come from the germline V gene. The J segment lost 7 bases and the V segment lost 6 bases, leaving 8 bases of the junction unmatched. CDR3 DNA sequence: TGTGCCAGCAGCTCAGGGGGCGCTGCCCAGCCCCAGCATTTT. It encodes CASSSGGAAQPQHF.

The chain uses TRBV21-1 and TRBJ2-7; the tabulated D call, TRBD2, remains unverified against the DNA. TRBV21-1 is an annotated pseudogene. The CDR3 contains 20 residues. CDR3 loop: CASRFPLPECGTKNSYEQYF. Written as DNA, the CDR3 is TGTGCCAGCAGGTTCCCCCTCCCGGAGTGCGGGACTAAGAATTCCTATGAGCAGTACTTC.

The CDR3 coding sequence is TGTGCCAGCAGTCGCCCGGGACAGACGAACACTGAAGCTTTCTTT. Protein sequence: CASSRPGQTNTEAFF. The J gene is TRBJ1-1, the V gene TRBV6-5; TRBD1 aligns across 7 bases. From germline, CDR1 is MNHEY and CDR2 SVGAGI. The V segment lost 5 bases and the J segment 1 base; nucleotides outside the gene matches: 7. CDR3 length: 15 residues.

The rearrangement uses TRBV5-1 and TRBJ2-3; D is undetermined. Germline CDR1 SGHRS, CDR2 YFSETQ. Deletions cut 2 bases from V and 0 bases from J, with 4 bases between. This CDR3 has 13 amino acids. The CDR3 DNA reads TGCGCCAGCAGCTTACGAAGCACAGATACGCAGTATTTT. This codes for CASSLRSTDTQYF.

The chain uses TRBV7-6 and TRBJ1-1; maybe TRBD1 (6 bases). Germline loops: CDR1 SGHVS, CDR2 FNYEAQ. This CDR3 region has 17 residues. Trimming cost V 1 base and J 2 bases, with 17 bases left between them. CDR3 coding DNA: TGTGCCAGCAGCTTAGAGATAGCGGTCAGGGGTAACACTGAAGCTTTCTTT. Amino acids: CASSLEIAVRGNTEAFF.

V is TRBV7-3 and J is TRBJ2-6; tentatively, D is TRBD1 (6 bases). Trimming cost V 4 bases and J 1 base, with 11 bases left between them. The CDR3 contains 16 residues. Germline CDR1 SGHTA, CDR2 FQGTGA. This chain's CDR3 is CASSSQTGSGANVLTF. The CDR3 bases are TGTGCCAGCAGCTCCCAGACAGGTTCTGGGGCCAACGTCCTGACTTTC.

The sample holds a few counts of this clone. This sequence joins TRBV20-1 and TRBJ2-1; D remains ambiguous. CDR1 and CDR2 from the germline V gene are DFQATT and SNEGSKA (reference sequence). The CDR3 has 11 residues. The V end lost 3 bases, the J end lost 6 bases, and 6 bases lay between the germline ends. CDR3 loop: CSASQSNEQFF. The CDR3 bases are TGCAGTGCTAGCCAGAGCAATGAGCAGTTCTTC.

This chain connects TRBV21-1 to TRBJ1-4; the tabulated D call, TRBD1, remains unverified against the DNA. TRBV21-1 is reported as a pseudogene. The CDR3 length is 18 residues. CDR3 in amino acids: CASSKEGGRGPANEKLFF. For the CDR3, the DNA is TGTGCCAGCAGCAAAGAGGGGGGCAGGGGGCCGGCTAATGAAAAACTGTTTTTT.

The chain recombines TRBV18 with TRBJ2-7, with 10 bases fitting TRBD1. The V and J ends lost 5 bases and 4 bases, in that order; junction bases with no gene match: 11. The CDR3 length is 16 residues. Germline lookup yields CDR1 KGHSH and CDR2 LQKENI. The chain's CDR3 is CASSEMQTGGGYEQYF. The CDR3 nucleotides are TGTGCCAGCTCAGAGATGCAGACAGGGGGCGGGTACGAGCAGTACTTC.

The chain links TRBV15 to TRBJ2-3; TRBD2 matches 10 bases. V lost 5 bases and J lost 5; bases outside the gene matches: 10. The length of the CDR3 is 16 residues. CDR1 is LNHNV, CDR2 YYDKDF, per germline (reference sequence). The CDR3 nucleotides read TGTGCCACCAGCCCAGGGCTAGCGGGAGCTGGAGATACGCAGTATTTT. Its translation: CATSPGLAGAGDTQYF.

The V call is TRBV5-6, the J call TRBJ2-1; the match to TRBD2 covers 9 bases. The CDR3 covers 15 residues. With V trimmed by 0 bases and J by 10 bases, 8 bases remained unmatched. Germline V gives CDR1 SGHDT, CDR2 YYEEEE. The CDR3 is CASSLVLAGVQEQFF. CDR3 coding DNA: TGTGCCAGCAGCTTGGTTTTAGCGGGAGTGCAGGAGCAGTTCTTC.

J is TRBJ2-6 and V is TRBV29-1; 7 nucleotides line up with TRBD1. J gave up 0 bases and V 4 bases, and 6 bases lay outside the gene matches. CDR1 is SQVTM, CDR2 ANQGSEA, per germline. The CDR3 is 16 residues long. The CDR3 protein is CSVAGQGVSGANVLTF. The CDR3 DNA sequence: TGCAGCGTTGCGGGCCAGGGGGTCTCTGGGGCCAACGTCCTGACTTTC.

This clone was counted only a few times. The chain employs TRBV27 and TRBJ1-1; TRBD1 is a possible D gene (5 bases). V was shortened by 4 bases and J by 4 bases, with 13 bases between the two germline ends. This CDR3 region has 14 residues. Looked up from germline, CDR1 is MNHEY and CDR2 is SMNVEV (reference sequence). This CDR3 is CASSSLLGGTEAFF. The CDR3 nucleotides read TGTGCCAGCAGTTCCCTTCTGGGGGGCACTGAAGCTTTCTTT.

The CDR3 here is CASSQREDRGRRAFF. The CDR3, as DNA: TGTGCCAGCAGCCAGAGGGAGGACAGGGGGCGTCGAGCTTTCTTT. The chain combines TRBV14 with TRBJ1-1; 11 bases line up with TRBD1. The J segment lost 10 bases and the V segment lost 3 bases, leaving 10 bases of the junction unmatched. The CDR3 is 15 amino acids. Germline CDR1 SGHDN, CDR2 FVKESK.

The rearrangement uses TRBV12-5 and TRBJ2-3; TRBD1 agrees at 7 bases. Per the germline V gene, CDR1 is LGHNT and CDR2 is FRNRAP. The J segment lost 2 bases and the V segment lost 7 bases, leaving 15 bases of the junction unmatched. The CDR3 has 17 amino acids. In DNA form, the CDR3 reads TGTGCTAGTGCCCTACTGACAGGGAATCCGGACACAGATACGCAGTATTTT. This translates into CASALLTGNPDTDTQYF. The complete variable domain, with remaining parts taken from reference TRBV12-5 and TRBJ2-3, reads DARVTQTPRHKVTEMGQEVTMRCQPILGHNTVFWYRQTMMQGLELLAYFRNRAPLDDSGMPKDRFSAEMPDATLATLKIQPSEPRDSAVYFCASALLTGNPDTDTQYFGPGTRLTVL.

This chain joins TRBV10-3 and TRBJ2-4; perhaps TRBD2 as D (6 bases). Germline V gene data show CDR1 as ENHRY and CDR2 as SYGVKD. This CDR3 spans 15 amino acids. The V end was cut by 6 bases, the J end by 7 bases, with 19 bases between. The CDR3 sequence: CAISQGEASFNIQYF. The CDR3 DNA reads TGTGCCATCAGCCAAGGGGAGGCTAGCTTTAACATTCAGTACTTC.

The chain recombines TRBV7-3 with TRBJ2-6; the D is unclear. The germline V and J ends were trimmed by 1 base and 3 bases, with 1 base remaining between them. The CDR3 covers 13 residues. Looked up from germline, CDR1 is SGHTA and CDR2 is FQGTGA. This CDR3 reads CASSLIGANVLTF. DNA of the CDR3: TGTGCCAGCAGCTTAATTGGGGCCAACGTCCTGACTTTC.